One sample yielded the 18 T cell receptor beta chains listed below, sequenced in a study of blood T cell repertoires in COVID-19. Sequenced by immunoSEQ multiplex PCR; TCRdb stores in-frame clones only, minus some. The sample yields more than 300,000 clones, roughly 90% seen once. The specimen sequenced was PBMCs or T cells enriched from blood (not recorded which). The receptor source for this set is a woman aged 25 to 45 who had been exposed to COVID-19.

The chain couples TRBV3-1 (or the pseudogene TRBV3-2) to TRBJ2-1; 8 bases are shared with TRBD1. After removal of 4 bases from V and 6 bases from J, the junction contained 8 bases not matched to a gene. The CDR3 is 15 residues long. The germline gives CDR1 LGHDT, CDR2 YNNKEL (reference sequence). DNA of the CDR3: TGTGCCAGCAGCCGTCGACAGGGGCTCGGCAATGAGCAGTTCTTC. Translating gives CASSRRQGLGNEQFF.

The rearrangement uses TRBV11-2 and TRBJ2-7; 7 bases align to TRBD1. J was trimmed by 8 bases and V by 5 bases; bases with no gene match: 6. CDR3 length equals 12 residues. The germline CDR1 and CDR2 sequences are SGHAT and FQNNGV. DNA for the CDR3: TGTGCCAGCAGCAAAGACAGGGCGAAGCAGTACTTC. It is translated as CASSKDRAKQYF. Full variable domain (remainder filled in from reference TRBV11-2 and TRBJ2-7): EAGVAQSPRYKIIEKRQSVAFWCNPISGHATLYWYQQILGQGPKLLIQFQNNGVVDDSQLPKDRFSAERLKGVDSTLKIQPAKLEDSAVYLCASSKDRAKQYFGPGTRLTVT.

This clone was found once. V and J are TRBV12-3 or TRBV12-4 and TRBJ2-3; 9 bases align to TRBD2. CDR3 length: 13 residues. The DNA for the CDR3 is TGTGCGGTTAGCGGGGGCAGCACAGATACGCAGTATTTT. The encoded protein is CAVSGGSTDTQYF.

V usage is TRBV6-5 and J usage is TRBJ1-3, with D unclear. The CDR3 is made up of 14 amino acids. V lost 6 bases and J lost 0, with 9 bases in between. Germline values: CDR1 MNHEY, CDR2 SVGAGI. The CDR3 reads CASRSMSSGNTIYF. CDR3 in DNA: TGTGCCAGCAGAAGCATGAGCTCTGGAAACACCATATATTTT.

V and J are TRBV2 and TRBJ1-1; D is undetermined. The CDR3 runs 16 residues. Trimming took off 7 bases at V and 0 bases at J, with 18 bases between the two ends. Germline-derived CDR1 and CDR2 are SNHLY and FYNNEI. CDR3 residues: CASTPPRQFMNTEAFF. The CDR3 DNA reads TGTGCCAGCACCCCCCCAAGACAATTCATGAACACTGAAGCTTTCTTT.

This clone was seen a single time. The V and J genes are TRBV5-1 and TRBJ2-2; 9 positions match TRBD1. Germline lookup yields CDR1 SGHRS and CDR2 YFSETQ. This CDR3 comprises 19 residues. Trimming at V came to 4 bases and at J to 0 bases, leaving 13 bases not matched to a gene. CDR3 in amino acids: CASSRSGQGLSTNTGELFF. The CDR3 region has the DNA TGCGCCAGCAGCCGCTCCGGACAGGGGTTATCGACGAACACCGGGGAGCTGTTTTTT.

The chain recombines TRBV7-2 with TRBJ1-2; no reliable D call. V was cut by 3 bases and J by 8 bases, with 16 bases left in between. Germline V gives CDR1 SGHTA, CDR2 FQGNSA. The CDR3 is made up of 14 amino acids. The CDR3 DNA reads as TGTGCCAGCAGCTTGGCGGCGGACGGGGTGGGCTACACCTTC. Protein: CASSLAADGVGYTF.

The genes are TRBV27 and TRBJ1-1; 7 nucleotides agree with TRBD1. CDR1 is MNHEY, CDR2 SMNVEV, per germline (reference sequence). The length of the CDR3 is 16 residues. V trimming: 6 bases; J trimming: 6 bases; junction bases outside the gene matches: 16. Here the CDR3 DNA reads TGTGCCAGCAGCGCCCACATGGCAGGGGGAACGGCTGAAGCTTTCTTT. Encoded protein: CASSAHMAGGTAEAFF.

The rearrangement links TRBV19 to TRBJ1-5; no clear D. Trimming took off 4 bases at V and 8 bases at J, with 12 bases between the two ends. CDR1 LNHDA and CDR2 SQIVND come from the germline V gene (reference sequence). The CDR3 is 13 residues long. CDR3 region: CASSKTLFEPQHF. The CDR3 region has the DNA TGTGCCAGTAGTAAAACTCTATTTGAGCCCCAGCATTTT.

Worth noting for this clone: The same CDR3 arises from other DNA sequences in this sample as well. The chain carries TRBV4-2 and TRBJ2-2; TRBD2 matches at 9 bases. The CDR3 has 17 residues. After removal of 1 base from V and 2 bases from J, the junction contained 5 bases not matched to a gene. CDR1 is LGHNA and CDR2 is YNFKEQ in the germline V gene. The CDR3 here is CASSQGSAGGNTGELFF. In DNA, the CDR3 is TGTGCCAGCAGCCAAGGTTCAGCGGGGGGCAACACCGGGGAGCTGTTTTTT.

V usage is TRBV2 and J usage is TRBJ2-3; 7 positions agree with TRBD2. CDR3 length: 13 amino acids. The ends lost 3 bases at V and 5 bases at J; junction bases unmatched: 2. The germline CDR1 and CDR2 sequences are SNHLY and FYNNEI. The CDR3 DNA sequence: TGTGCCAGCAGTGAGTGGGGGGGAGATACGCAGTATTTT. It is translated as CASSEWGGDTQYF.

The CDR3 loop is CASSLQGWEDTQYF. For the CDR3, the DNA is TGCGCCAGCAGCCTCCAAGGTTGGGAGGATACGCAGTATTTT. The V call is TRBV5-1, the J call TRBJ2-3; D is possibly TRBD2 (5 bases). Germline V lookup: CDR1 SGHRS, CDR2 YFSETQ. This CDR3 is built from 14 residues. The V and J ends lost 4 bases and 6 bases respectively, with 15 bases between them.

This chain connects TRBV6-5 to TRBJ1-1, with TRBD1 identical over 10 bases. The CDR3 loop spans 14 amino acids. Germline CDR1 reads MNHEY; CDR2 reads SVGAGI. Trimming removed 6 bases from V and 4 bases from J; junction bases left unmatched: 5. Here the CDR3 reads CASRTGQGGTEAFF. The CDR3 DNA follows: TGTGCCAGCAGGACCGGACAGGGGGGCACTGAAGCTTTCTTT.

The chain uses TRBV20-1 and TRBJ2-3; D is possibly TRBD1 (6 bases). V lost 5 bases, J lost 15 bases, and 15 bases lay in between. Germline assignment: CDR1 DFQATT and CDR2 SNEGSKA (reference sequence). CDR3 size: 10 residues. The chain's CDR3 is CSAGRDIEYF. The CDR3, as DNA: TGCAGTGCTGGACGGGACATAGAATATTTT.

The rearrangement links TRBV7-2 to TRBJ1-1; tentative D call: TRBD1 (6 bases). Germline CDR1 SGHTA, CDR2 FQGNSA. Deletions cut 7 bases from V and 0 bases from J, with 9 bases between. CDR3 length: 13 amino acids. DNA of the CDR3: TGTGCCAGCACCGGACAGATGAACACTGAAGCTTTCTTT. Protein sequence: CASTGQMNTEAFF. Together with reference TRBV7-2 and TRBJ1-1, the CDR3 gives the full variable domain: GAGVSQSPSNKVTEKGKDVELRCDPISGHTALYWYRQSLGQGLEFLIYFQGNSAPDKSGLPSDRFSAERTGGSVSTLTIQRTQQEDSAVYLCASTGQMNTEAFFGQGTRLTVV.

The CDR3 nucleotides read TGTGCCACCGAGGACAGGGAGGGTCAGCCCCAGCATTTT. It translates to CATEDREGQPQHF. This chain uses TRBV19 with TRBJ1-5, with 8 positions matching TRBD1. The germline V gene encodes CDR1 LNHDA and CDR2 SQIVND (reference sequence). The CDR3 is 13 residues long. J was trimmed by 6 bases and V by 10 bases; bases with no gene match: 8.

The V and J genes are TRBV7-9 and TRBJ1-2; TRBD1 matches 9 bases. Germline-derived CDR1 and CDR2 are SEHNR and FQNEAQ (reference sequence). The trim removed 4 bases at V and 0 bases at J, leaving 0 bases unmatched. This CDR3 spans 14 amino acids. This CDR3 reads CASSWTGANYGYTF. Here the CDR3 DNA reads TGTGCCAGCAGCTGGACAGGGGCTAACTATGGCTACACCTTC.

This chain connects TRBV5-1 to TRBJ2-2; a weak D match, TRBD1 (5 bases). This CDR3 region has 18 residues. Per germline, CDR1 SGHRS and CDR2 YFSETQ. Trimming removed 0 bases at V and 2 bases at J, with 17 bases between. The CDR3 region is CASSLGPQGRINTGELFF. The CDR3 DNA follows: TGCGCCAGCAGCTTGGGTCCGCAGGGCCGAATAAACACCGGGGAGCTGTTTTTT. The whole variable domain, remainder taken from reference TRBV5-1 and TRBJ2-2, is KAGVTQTPRYLIKTRGQQVTLSCSPISGHRSVSWYQQTPGQGLQFLFEYFSETQRNKGNFPGRFSGRQFSNSRSEMNVSTLELGDSALYLCASSLGPQGRINTGELFFGEGSRLTVL.